The 15 T cell receptor beta chains listed next were all sequenced from one sample in a study of blood T cell repertoires in COVID-19 (dated by TCRdb to 2020 to 2022). To prepare the library, the immunoSEQ multiplex PCR assay was applied. Sourced from immuneACCESS, this table was stored by TCRdb with only in-frame sequences that have V and J called. A share of the clones is absent; for the studies checked, an unresolved V gene accounts for under half, and the remainder has no known explanation. Here the sample has about 130,000 clones; about 80% occur a single time. The ten largest clones represent about 10% of the sample. Sequenced sample: PBMCs or T cells enriched from blood (not recorded which). The receptors shown here come from a man aged 45 to 65 who had recovered from COVID-19.

The CDR3 loop reads CASSLTATGLGYTF. CDR3 coding DNA: TGTGCCAGCAGTTTAACTGCCACAGGGCTTGGCTACACCTTC. The rearrangement joins TRBV27 to TRBJ1-2; weak D call: TRBD1 (6 bases). The CDR3 runs 14 residues. V was trimmed by 2 bases and J by 7 bases, leaving 14 bases between them. CDR1 is MNHEY, CDR2 SMNVEV, per germline (reference sequence).

The V gene is TRBV10-3, the J gene TRBJ2-3; 7 bases align to TRBD1. Germline V gives CDR1 ENHRY, CDR2 SYGVKD. The CDR3 has 15 amino acids. With V trimmed by 5 bases and J by 4 bases, 9 bases remained unmatched. The CDR3 loop reads CAISPTDRASDTQYF. CDR3 nucleotides: TGTGCCATCAGTCCTACCGACAGGGCTTCAGATACGCAGTATTTT.

V and J are TRBV12-3 or TRBV12-4 and TRBJ2-7; D is possibly TRBD1 (5 bases). The CDR3 spans 13 residues. Trimming pared 2 bases from V and 3 bases from J, leaving 8 bases between. The CDR3 DNA follows: TGTGCCAGCAGTTTATCAGGGATCTACGAGCAGTACTTC. Translation: CASSLSGIYEQYF.

The gene calls are TRBV7-2 and TRBJ2-2, with 9 bases lining up with TRBD2. Germline trimming cut 2 bases from V and 4 bases from J; bases unmatched to any gene: 8. CDR3 length: 17 residues. The germline gives CDR1 SGHTA, CDR2 FQGNSA. This chain's CDR3 is CASSLNAGGPFTGELFF. The CDR3 coding sequence is TGTGCCAGCAGCTTAAACGCGGGGGGGCCCTTCACCGGGGAGCTGTTTTTT.

The CDR3 region has the DNA TGTGCCAGCAGTTACGGAGGCCGAAATGGCTACACCTTC. Residues: CASSYGGRNGYTF. The V and J genes are TRBV6-5 and TRBJ1-2, with D hard to call. From germline, CDR1 is MNHEY and CDR2 SVGAGI. The V end was cut by 2 bases, the J end by 6 bases, with 10 bases between. The CDR3 length is 13 residues.

The chain employs TRBV7-2 and TRBJ2-3; TRBD2 matches at 10 bases. The CDR3 has 16 amino acids. CDR1 SGHTA and CDR2 FQGNSA come from the germline V gene. The V segment lost 3 bases and the J segment 3 bases; nucleotides outside the gene matches: 6. CDR3 region: CASSFGAGGRTDTQYF. As DNA, the CDR3 is TGTGCCAGCAGCTTTGGAGCGGGGGGGAGGACAGATACGCAGTATTTT. Supplemented by reference TRBV7-2 and TRBJ2-3, the full variable domain reads GAGVSQSPSNKVTEKGKDVELRCDPISGHTALYWYRQSLGQGLEFLIYFQGNSAPDKSGLPSDRFSAERTGGSVSTLTIQRTQQEDSAVYLCASSFGAGGRTDTQYFGPGTRLTVL.

This clone was picked up a small number of times. The chain joins TRBV6-6 to TRBJ1-5; possible D gene TRBD1, 5 bases. The CDR3 totals 14 residues. The V end was cut by 7 bases, the J end by 3 bases, with 13 bases between. Germline lookup yields CDR1 MNHNY and CDR2 SVGAGI (reference sequence). CDR3 region: CASTDRGFNQPQHF. The DNA for the CDR3 is TGTGCCAGCACCGACCGGGGGTTCAATCAGCCCCAGCATTTT.

The rearrangement joins TRBV6-5 to TRBJ1-3; TRBD1 is a possible D gene (5 bases). The CDR3 contains 15 residues. Germline CDR1 reads MNHEY; CDR2 reads SVGAGI. Trimming took off 3 bases at V and 0 bases at J, with 9 bases between the two ends. The DNA for the CDR3 is TGTGCCAGCAGTTATTTCGACAGCTCTGGAAACACCATATATTTT. It codes for CASSYFDSSGNTIYF.

The rearrangement joins TRBV25-1 to TRBJ1-1, with a tentative D call TRBD1 (6 bases). The CDR3 has 14 amino acids. The ends were cut back, 6 bases at V and 4 bases at J, with 15 bases in the middle. CDR1 and CDR2 (germline): MGHDK, SYGVNS. CDR3 in DNA: TGTGCCAGCAGCAACAGGGCGTGGGGCACTGAAGCTTTCTTT. Its translation: CASSNRAWGTEAFF.

V usage is TRBV6-5 and J usage is TRBJ1-2; D uncertain. Germline assignment: CDR1 MNHEY and CDR2 SVGAGI. The V end was cut by 5 bases, the J end by 1 base, with 11 bases between. CDR3 length equals 14 residues. Here the CDR3 DNA reads TGTGCCAGCAGTCCTCGGACTCATAACTATGGCTACACCTTC. Residues: CASSPRTHNYGYTF.

This chain uses TRBV7-9 with TRBJ2-1; 8 bases line up with TRBD1. This CDR3 is 16 amino acids long. V was pared by 5 bases and J by 4 bases, with 10 bases of the junction left unmatched. Germline values: CDR1 SEHNR, CDR2 FQNEAQ (reference sequence). The CDR3 bases are TGTGCCAGCAGCGCGAGACAGGGGAAAACTTACAATGAGCAGTTCTTC. It yields the protein CASSARQGKTYNEQFF.

V is TRBV7-2 and J is TRBJ1-1, with TRBD1 matching over 7 bases. The junction had 6 bases not matched to a gene; V was cut back by 3 bases and J by 5 bases. CDR1 and CDR2 (germline): SGHTA, FQGNSA. The CDR3 is 14 residues long. For the CDR3, the DNA is TGTGCCAGCAGCTTGGAGGGACAGACGACTGAAGCTTTCTTT. Translated: CASSLEGQTTEAFF.

The chain's CDR3 is CASSPRQVLDEQYF. The CDR3 region has the DNA TGTGCCAGCTCACCCCGACAGGTTTTAGACGAGCAGTACTTC. The chain employs TRBV18 and TRBJ2-7; D may be TRBD1 (6 bases). Germline values: CDR1 KGHSH, CDR2 LQKENI. V was cut by 3 bases and J by 5 bases, with 14 bases left in between. There are 14 residues in the CDR3.

The rearrangement uses TRBV10-3 and TRBJ1-5; no clear D gene. This CDR3 contains 13 residues. Deletions cut 0 bases from V and 5 bases from J, with 5 bases between. The germline CDR1 and CDR2 sequences are ENHRY and SYGVKD. This chain's CDR3 is CAISESTDQPQHF. CDR3 bases: TGTGCCATCAGTGAGTCAACGGATCAGCCCCAGCATTTT.

This clone has just one count. J is TRBJ1-2 and V is TRBV28; 9 bases are shared with TRBD1. In germline, CDR1 is MDHEN, CDR2 SYDVKM. This CDR3 has 14 residues. Unmatched junction bases numbered 5, after V lost 5 bases and J lost 4 bases. The CDR3 reads CASSPGQGSYGYTF. For the CDR3, the DNA is TGTGCCAGCAGTCCGGGACAGGGCTCCTATGGCTACACCTTC.